This is a list of T cell receptor beta chains from one sample in a study of cytomegalovirus exposure and HLA in healthy donors. TCRdb keeps only in-frame clones here, not all; method: immunoSEQ multiplex PCR. The sample holds over 150,000 clones, 86% seen once. The specimen was PBMCs. Receptor source: a woman aged 25-40 years in good health and CMV-seronegative. CDR3s include the opening cysteine and the closing phenylalanine or tryptophan. The D gene is left open where the match is weak. A row's size may be missing; if present it is once, few, many or a size class.

d_call: TRBD1
v_call: TRBV10-3
j_call: TRBJ1-1
clone_size: once
cdr3_nt: TGTGCCACGGAGGGACAGAAGAACACTGAAGCTTTCTTT
cdr3_aa: CATEGQKNTEAFF

d_call: -
v_call: TRBV4-2
j_call: TRBJ2-7
clone_size: -
cdr3_nt: TGTGCCAGCAGCCAGTACACGGACTACGAGCAGTACTTC
cdr3_aa: CASSQYTDYEQYF

d_call: -
v_call: TRBV27
j_call: TRBJ1-5
clone_size: -
cdr3_nt: TGTGCCAGCAGTTTATTTGTCCCTAGGAATCAGCCCCAGCATTTT
cdr3_aa: CASSLFVPRNQPQHF

d_call: -
v_call: TRBV6-8
j_call: TRBJ2-2
clone_size: once
cdr3_nt: TGTGCCAGCAGTTACCCGCCAGGGTGGGAGAACACCGGGGAGCTGTTTTTT
cdr3_aa: CASSYPPGWENTGELFF

d_call: TRBD1
v_call: TRBV5-6
j_call: TRBJ2-1
clone_size: -
cdr3_nt: TGTGCCAGCAGCTTAGGGACAGGGGGCAATGAGCAGTTCTTC
cdr3_aa: CASSLGTGGNEQFF

d_call: TRBD2
v_call: TRBV11-1
j_call: TRBJ2-1
clone_size: -
cdr3_nt: TGTGCCAGCAGCTTGACTAGCGGGATTTACAATGAGCAGTTCTTC
cdr3_aa: CASSLTSGIYNEQFF

d_call: TRBD1
v_call: TRBV7-9
j_call: TRBJ2-2
clone_size: -
cdr3_nt: TGTGCCAGCAGCTTGGCTACAGGGGCGAACACCGGGGAGCTGTTTTTT
cdr3_aa: CASSLATGANTGELFF

d_call: TRBD2
v_call: TRBV7-2
j_call: TRBJ2-1
clone_size: once
cdr3_nt: TGTGCCAGCAGCTTAGTAACTAGCGGGAGATGGGAGCAGTTCTTC
cdr3_aa: CASSLVTSGRWEQFF

d_call: -
v_call: TRBV28
j_call: TRBJ1-2
clone_size: -
cdr3_nt: TGTGCCAGCAGTTTACGGCAGGGATATGGCTACACCTTC
cdr3_aa: CASSLRQGYGYTF

d_call: -
v_call: TRBV7-2
j_call: TRBJ2-5
clone_size: -
cdr3_nt: TGTGCCAGCAGCTTAGTTGTAGGGAGAAAAGAGACCCAGTACTTC
cdr3_aa: CASSLVVGRKETQYF

d_call: -
v_call: TRBV5-4
j_call: TRBJ1-4
clone_size: -
cdr3_nt: TGTGCCAGCAGCAAACGGCCCTCTAATGAAAAACTGTTTTTT
cdr3_aa: CASSKRPSNEKLFF

d_call: TRBD2
v_call: TRBV4-3
j_call: TRBJ2-1
clone_size: -
cdr3_nt: TGCGCCAGCAGCCAAGAAGTCTCGGGCGGGAGTAATGAGCAGTTCTTC
cdr3_aa: CASSQEVSGGSNEQFF

d_call: -
v_call: TRBV6-1
j_call: TRBJ1-5
clone_size: -
cdr3_nt: TGTGCCAGCACGGGGGGCCTGAGCAATCAGCCCCAGCATTTT
cdr3_aa: CASTGGLSNQPQHF

d_call: -
v_call: TRBV7-2
j_call: TRBJ2-2
clone_size: once
cdr3_nt: TGTGCCAGCAGCCATCGACAGAACACCGGGGAGCTGTTTTTT
cdr3_aa: CASSHRQNTGELFF

d_call: -
v_call: TRBV4-1
j_call: TRBJ2-7
clone_size: -
cdr3_nt: TGCGCCAGCAGCCTTAGAACGTCCTACGAGCAGTACTTC
cdr3_aa: CASSLRTSYEQYF

d_call: -
v_call: TRBV30
j_call: TRBJ1-4
clone_size: -
cdr3_nt: TGTGCCTGGAGTGTACCGGCTCAACGGTATAAACTGTTTTTT
cdr3_aa: CAWSVPAQRYKLFF